One and the same sample provided the 17 T cell receptor beta chains below, sequenced in a study of blood T cell repertoires in COVID-19. TCRdb's copy holds only in-frame clones and misses some; the assay was immunoSEQ multiplex PCR. The data show some 250,000 clones, roughly 89% seen once. The source material was PBMCs or T cells enriched from blood (not recorded which). The receptors were gathered from a woman in her 30s with acute COVID-19.

The DNA for the CDR3 is TGTGCCTGGAGTGTGGGGACAGGGTCTCCGGGCAATCAGCCCCAGCATTTT. This codes for CAWSVGTGSPGNQPQHF. The chain couples TRBV30 to TRBJ1-5; 9 nucleotides agree with TRBD1. V trimming: 0 bases; J trimming: 2 bases; junction bases outside the gene matches: 8. CDR3 length: 17 residues. Per germline, CDR1 GTSNPN and CDR2 SVGIG (reference sequence).

CDR3 nucleotide sequence: TGTGCCAGCAGCAACCCAAACAGAGCCCCTAATTCACCCCTCCACTTT. As protein: CASSNPNRAPNSPLHF. The chain couples TRBV7-8 to TRBJ1-6; D remains unclear. Germline-derived CDR1 and CDR2 are SGHVS and FQNEAQ. Trimming took off 5 bases at V and 6 bases at J, with 17 bases between the two ends. This CDR3 is 16 amino acids long.

This clone showed up just once. The chain employs TRBV5-6 and TRBJ2-2; 10 bases fit TRBD1. Germline loops: CDR1 SGHDT, CDR2 YYEEEE. The CDR3 runs to 14 residues. V dropped 3 bases and J dropped 7; count of bases not matched to a gene: 3. This chain's CDR3 is CASSWDRGSGELFF. In DNA form, the CDR3 reads TGTGCCAGCAGCTGGGACAGGGGAAGCGGGGAGCTGTTTTTT.

This chain links TRBV5-1 with TRBJ1-2, with 7 bases that match TRBD1. V trimming: 4 bases; J trimming: 3 bases; junction bases outside the gene matches: 12. CDR1 and CDR2 from the germline V gene are SGHRS and YFSETQ. The CDR3 runs to 16 residues. In DNA form, the CDR3 reads TGCGCCAGCAGCCCTCTAGGACAGGCCGGGGACTATGGCTACACCTTC. Translating it yields CASSPLGQAGDYGYTF.

Here the CDR3 reads CASAEGQWATGELFF. The CDR3 coding sequence is TGCGCCAGCGCCGAAGGACAGTGGGCGACCGGGGAGCTGTTTTTT. This chain links TRBV5-1 with TRBJ2-2; tentative D call: TRBD1 (6 bases). Germline CDR1 is SGHRS and CDR2 is YFSETQ. Trimming left V 7 bases short and J 5 bases short, with 18 bases between. The CDR3 has 15 residues.

The genes are TRBV5-4 and TRBJ2-3; a weak D match, TRBD1 (5 bases). Looked up from germline, CDR1 is SGHNT and CDR2 is YYREEE (reference sequence). This CDR3 has 16 amino acids. V lost 2 bases and J lost 2, with 15 bases in between. Here the CDR3 reads CASSFGIQGNTDTQYF. DNA for the CDR3: TGTGCCAGCAGCTTTGGAATTCAGGGAAACACAGATACGCAGTATTTT. Filled out from reference TRBV5-4 and TRBJ2-3, the complete variable domain reads ETGVTQSPTHLIKTRGQQVTLRCSSQSGHNTVSWYQQALGQGPQFIFQYYREEENGRGNFPPRFSGLQFPNYSSELNVNALELDDSALYLCASSFGIQGNTDTQYFGPGTRLTVL.

The V gene is TRBV25-1, the J gene TRBJ2-2; 11 bases agree with TRBD2. The junction had 6 bases not matched to a gene; V was cut back by 3 bases and J by 6 bases. Looked up from germline, CDR1 is MGHDK and CDR2 is SYGVNS. CDR3 length: 16 residues. The CDR3 spells CASSEGTSGGAGELFF. CDR3 DNA sequence: TGTGCCAGCAGTGAGGGTACTAGCGGGGGTGCCGGGGAGCTGTTTTTT. Full variable domain (missing parts from reference TRBV25-1 and TRBJ2-2): EADIYQTPRYLVIGTGKKITLECSQTMGHDKMYWYQQDPGMELHLIHYSYGVNSTEKGDLSSESTVSRIRTEHFPLTLESARPSHTSQYLCASSEGTSGGAGELFFGEGSRLTVL.

This clone was counted between two and nine times. The chain joins TRBV6-1 to TRBJ1-5; D may be TRBD1 (6 bases). The CDR3 has 14 amino acids. V lost 3 bases and J lost 6, with 12 bases in between. Germline CDR1 and CDR2: MNHNS and SASEGT. CDR3 in DNA: TGTGCCAGCAGTGAGTTACAGGGTCTTCAGCCCCAGCATTTT. Translated, it gives CASSELQGLQPQHF.

The chain has TRBV27 and TRBJ2-3; D is perhaps TRBD2 (7 bases). Germline CDR1 and CDR2: MNHEY and SMNVEV (reference sequence). This CDR3 region has 15 residues. V was cut by 2 bases and J by 5 bases, with 14 bases left in between. For the CDR3, the DNA is TGTGCCAGCAGTTTAATAGGGGGGGACGGAGATACGCAGTATTTT. This gives the protein CASSLIGGDGDTQYF.

This sequence joins TRBV5-1 and TRBJ1-3; D is unresolved. The CDR3 is 15 residues long. Germline values: CDR1 SGHRS, CDR2 YFSETQ. The V gene lost 7 bases and the J gene lost 0 bases, with 14 bases spanning the gap. The CDR3 is CASADLPSSGNTIYF. In nucleotides, the CDR3 is TGCGCCAGCGCAGATCTCCCTAGCTCTGGAAACACCATATATTTT.

The rearrangement uses TRBV9 and TRBJ2-3; TRBD2 might be the D (6 bases). Per the germline V gene, CDR1 is SGDLS and CDR2 is YYNGEE. This CDR3 is 14 amino acids long. The V gene lost 5 bases and the J gene lost 4 bases, with 14 bases spanning the gap. For the CDR3, the DNA is TGTGCCAGCAGTCGGACTAATACAGCAGATACGCAGTATTTT. Translated: CASSRTNTADTQYF.

On this clone: Other DNA sequences within the sample encode an identical CDR3. The rearrangement joins TRBV30 to TRBJ1-5, with D uncertain. Germline V gene data show CDR1 as GTSNPN and CDR2 as SVGIG (reference sequence). The CDR3 has 12 amino acids. Trimming shortened V by 3 bases and J by 4 bases, and 7 bases separated the two germline ends. CDR3 sequence reads: CAWSGGNQPQHF. CDR3 nucleotide sequence: TGTGCCTGGAGCGGTGGTAATCAGCCCCAGCATTTT.

This sequence joins TRBV3-1 (or the pseudogene TRBV3-2) and TRBJ1-6; D might be TRBD1 (5 bases). The CDR3 consists of 14 residues. V lost 3 bases and J lost 8, with 11 bases in between. Per the germline V gene, CDR1 is LGHDT and CDR2 is YNNKEL (reference sequence). CDR3 residues: CASSHTGMDSPLHF. As DNA, the CDR3 is TGTGCCAGCAGCCATACAGGAATGGATTCACCCCTCCACTTT.

The V gene is TRBV30, the J gene TRBJ1-2; weak D call: TRBD1 (6 bases). This CDR3 has 16 residues. Germline V lookup: CDR1 GTSNPN, CDR2 SVGIG (reference sequence). The germline V and J ends were trimmed by 2 bases and 6 bases, with 22 bases remaining between them. In DNA form, the CDR3 reads TGTGCCTGGAGTACGGACAGATTGGGAATGTGGAATGGCTACACCTTC. Encoded protein: CAWSTDRLGMWNGYTF.

The V call is TRBV12-5, the J call TRBJ1-5, with D maybe TRBD1 (6 bases). The CDR3 runs to 18 residues. The germline V gene encodes CDR1 LGHNT and CDR2 FRNRAP. V dropped 6 bases and J dropped 4 bases, with 25 bases sitting between them. The CDR3 loop is CASGLPPGGHRSNQPQHF. The CDR3 DNA reads as TGTGCTAGTGGCCTGCCCCCGGGGGGGCATAGGTCAAATCAGCCCCAGCATTTT.

The chain is built from TRBV2 and TRBJ1-2; a weak D match, TRBD1 (5 bases). Germline V gene data show CDR1 as SNHLY and CDR2 as FYNNEI. V was trimmed by 2 bases and J by 6 bases, leaving 13 bases between them. This CDR3 region has 14 residues. The CDR3 sequence: CASSEWGMVDGYTF. The CDR3 coding sequence is TGTGCCAGCAGTGAATGGGGCATGGTGGATGGCTACACCTTC.

The genes are TRBV28 and TRBJ1-6, with D perhaps matching TRBD1 (6 bases). This CDR3 comprises 16 residues. CDR1 is MDHEN, CDR2 SYDVKM, per germline. Trimming took 9 bases from V and 5 from J, leaving 20 bases between them. This CDR3 is CARIPRGGRDNSPLHF. The CDR3 DNA follows: TGTGCCAGGATCCCCCGGGGGGGGCGGGATAATTCACCCCTCCACTTT.